A selection of T cell receptor beta chains follows, all from one sample in a study of cytomegalovirus exposure and HLA in healthy donors. Method: immunoSEQ multiplex PCR; TCRdb's copy keeps in-frame clones and lacks some. The table lists over 200,000 clones, about 80% of them singletons. Material for sequencing was PBMCs. Receptors originate from a woman between 40 and 55 years old in good health and CMV-seronegative. The CDR3 runs from the conserved cysteine through the conserved F or W.

TRBV29-1	TRBJ2-3	CSVGHSGAVDTQYF
TRBV19	TRBJ1-2	CATLRPGTGGYGYTF
TRBV7-2	TRBJ1-4	CASSLGTDRVIEKLFF
TRBV5-1	TRBJ2-1	CASSPAAGSTRGEQFF
TRBV29-1	TRBJ1-5	CSVVLGPGGNQPQHF
TRBV6-5	TRBJ2-3	CASGTGDTDTQYF
TRBV25-1	TRBJ1-1	CASSDHPQGRGTEAFF
TRBV28	TRBJ1-4	CASSFFGLINEKLFF
TRBV6-1	TRBJ2-7	CASSSDRGLIGEQYF
TRBV7-8	TRBJ2-7	CASSSSVTTGLNEQYF
TRBV7-3	TRBJ2-1	CASSLMGGLGLDEQFF
TRBV6-1	TRBJ1-2	CASIRGQSYGYTF
TRBV30	TRBJ1-1	CAGTGGDTEAFF
TRBV2	TRBJ1-2	CASSTDRRSGGYTF
TRBV5-1	TRBJ2-3	CASSLSGNVQSTDTQYF
TRBV25-1	TRBJ1-4	CASSGPRDRRYEKLFF
TRBV7-6	TRBJ2-2	CASSRSTRGVEAGELFF
TRBV7-3	TRBJ1-3	CASSLTGGKGTIYF
TRBV7-9	TRBJ1-1	CASSRTVSLEAFF
TRBV2	TRBJ2-7	CASSPGGYEQYF
TRBV7-3	TRBJ2-3	CASSATVSDTQYF
TRBV19	TRBJ1-5	CASSNKNRGRDQPQHF
TRBV28	TRBJ2-5	CASSLPSGGAETQYF
TRBV7-2	TRBJ2-7	CASSLGLAGSYEQYF
TRBV6-4	TRBJ1-1	CARPGRDTEAFF
TRBV7-2	TRBJ2-5	CASSLSYRETQYF
TRBV11-2	TRBJ1-5	CASSLMAGSNQPQHF
TRBV7-9	TRBJ1-2	CASSFGTAPLWGYTF
TRBV18	TRBJ2-3	CASSPLRLAGGPYTQYF
TRBV7-2	TRBJ2-7	CASSLGTSGFYEQYF
TRBV27	TRBJ2-7	CASSPTGVYEQYF
TRBV6-5	-	CASSYSTGAYEQYF
TRBV6-5	TRBJ2-5	CASSPQGAYQETQYF
TRBV5-1	TRBJ2-5	CASSLADRGAQETQYF
TRBV6-5	TRBJ2-7	CASDSGYEQYF
TRBV19	TRBJ2-1	CASSIDPPPSHEQFF
TRBV5-1	TRBJ1-6	CASSTRGARVFSPLHF
TRBV5-5	TRBJ1-1	CASSAIIRGAFF
TRBV2	TRBJ2-5	CASYHRGGETQYF
TRBV4-2	TRBJ2-3	CASSQDPTGVVTDTQYF
TRBV4-3	TRBJ2-1	CASSQDLLRGRLNEQFF
TRBV7-9	TRBJ1-5	CASSLALGPRNQPQHF
TRBV19	TRBJ2-3	CASKGMDTTDTQYF
TRBV5-1	TRBJ1-1	CASSLLGSRNTEAFF
TRBV9	TRBJ1-4	CASSVGNRDSEKLFF
TRBV5-1	TRBJ2-7	CASRVGPGEEQYF